Presented here are 16 T cell receptor beta chains from one specimen sequenced in a study of radiotherapy plus CTLA-4 blockade in lung cancer. Data came from immunoSEQ multiplex PCR; TCRdb stores just in-frame clones and leaves some out. The sample includes about 53,000 clones, just under 85% seen only once; the top ten take approximately 4.8%. Sample: peripheral blood, taken from a patient treated with radiotherapy plus ipilimumab. These receptors were collected from a human donor with non-small cell lung cancer whose response to radiotherapy plus ipilimumab could not be evaluated.

This chain connects TRBV19 to TRBJ1-2, with a tentative D call TRBD1 (5 bases). With 8 bases removed from V and 6 bases from J, the gap between germline ends came to 16 bases. Germline CDR1 LNHDA, CDR2 SQIVND (reference sequence). The CDR3 has 13 amino acids. This CDR3 is CASSGTEGNGYTF. The DNA for the CDR3 is TGTGCCAGTTCCGGGACGGAGGGGAATGGCTACACCTTC.

The V and J genes are TRBV30 and TRBJ1-3; D not certain. V lost 3 bases to trimming and J lost 7 bases, with 19 bases between them. In germline, CDR1 is GTSNPN, CDR2 SVGIG (reference sequence). CDR3 length: 15 amino acids. CDR3 in DNA: TGTGCCTGGAGCATTGACAACCTCCTTCGGAACACCATATATTTT. As protein: CAWSIDNLLRNTIYF. Supplemented by reference TRBV30 and TRBJ1-3, the full variable domain reads SQTIHQWPATLVQPVGSPLSLECTVEGTSNPNLYWYRQAAGRGLQLLFYSVGIGQISSEVPQNLSASRPQDRQFILSSKKLLLSDSGFYLCAWSIDNLLRNTIYFGEGSWLTVV.

The chain has TRBV27 and TRBJ2-7; no firm D call. The germline V gene encodes CDR1 MNHEY and CDR2 SMNVEV (reference sequence). The V end lost 2 bases, the J end lost 7 bases, and 6 bases lay between the germline ends. The CDR3 has 11 residues. CDR3 amino acids: CASSLAREQYF. CDR3 nucleotide sequence: TGTGCCAGCAGTTTAGCTAGGGAGCAGTACTTC.

This clone showed up just once. The chain uses TRBV29-1 and TRBJ2-1, with 9 bases fitting TRBD1. V lost 4 bases, J lost 7 bases, and 8 bases stayed unmatched. The CDR3 has 14 amino acids. CDR1 SQVTM and CDR2 ANQGSEA come from the germline V gene. CDR3 loop: CSVALGQGSNEQFF. In DNA, the CDR3 is TGCAGCGTTGCCTTAGGACAGGGGAGTAATGAGCAGTTCTTC.

J is TRBJ2-7 and V is TRBV6-1; TRBD2 matches at 13 bases. Germline CDR1 MNHNS, CDR2 SASEGT. V trimming: 11 bases; J trimming: 4 bases; junction bases outside the gene matches: 5. The CDR3 extends over 13 amino acids. CDR3: CAGRTSGGYEQYF. The CDR3 DNA follows: TGTGCCGGTAGGACTAGCGGGGGATACGAGCAGTACTTC.

The chain employs TRBV6-5 and TRBJ2-3; 9 nucleotides align to TRBD1. Germline V gene sequence: CDR1 MNHEY, CDR2 SVGAGI. V lost 2 bases to trimming and J lost 7 bases; unmatched junction nucleotides: 10. CDR3 length: 16 amino acids. The chain's CDR3 is CASSYPTGGGGNTQYF. CDR3 bases: TGTGCCAGCAGTTACCCGACAGGGGGGGGAGGTAATACGCAGTATTTT.

This clone appeared a single time. The rearrangement joins TRBV28 to TRBJ1-3; D possibly corresponds to TRBD1 (6 bases). The CDR3 length is 15 residues. The germline V gene has CDR1 MDHEN and CDR2 SYDVKM. With 6 bases removed from V and 4 bases from J, the gap between germline ends came to 16 bases. For the CDR3, the DNA is TGTGCCAGCAGACACAACAGGGATCCCGGAAACACCATATATTTT. It translates to CASRHNRDPGNTIYF. The whole variable domain, remainder taken from reference TRBV28 and TRBJ1-3, is DVKVTQSSRYLVKRTGEKVFLECVQDMDHENMFWYRQDPGLGLRLIYFSYDVKMKEKGDIPEGYSVSREKKERFSLILESASTNQTSMYLCASRHNRDPGNTIYFGEGSWLTVV.

The J gene is TRBJ2-1, the V gene TRBV6-4; perhaps TRBD2 as D (5 bases). The CDR3 totals 13 residues. Germline lookup yields CDR1 MRHNA and CDR2 SNTAGT. The germline V and J ends were trimmed by 2 bases and 11 bases, with 13 bases remaining between them. The DNA of the CDR3 is TGTGCCAGCAGTGACGAGGGCGGTAAAAAGCAGTTCTTC. Translated, it gives CASSDEGGKKQFF.

This chain connects TRBV7-2 to TRBJ1-6; TRBD1 matches at 10 bases. The CDR3 length is 14 residues. Trimming removed 3 bases from V and 9 bases from J; junction bases left unmatched: 2. Germline V gene lookup returns CDR1 SGHTA and CDR2 FQGNSA. The CDR3 sequence is CASSFDRGPSPLHF. The CDR3 DNA reads as TGTGCCAGCAGCTTCGACAGGGGGCCTTCACCCCTCCACTTT.

This chain uses TRBV28 with TRBJ1-5, with 8 nucleotides matching TRBD1. The germline CDR1 and CDR2 sequences are MDHEN and SYDVKM. V dropped 5 bases and J dropped 6; count of bases not matched to a gene: 15. CDR3 length equals 17 residues. CDR3: CASSHGQGRSRAQPQHF. Written as DNA, the CDR3 is TGTGCCAGCAGTCACGGACAGGGAAGGTCTCGGGCTCAGCCCCAGCATTTT.

The CDR3 spells CASRGTSGIGELFF. The CDR3 DNA reads as TGTGCCAGCAGGGGGACTAGCGGGATAGGGGAGCTGTTTTTT. The chain has TRBV2 and TRBJ2-2, with 13 positions matching TRBD2. V was clipped by 6 bases and J by 8 bases; unmatched bases: 3. Germline V gene lookup returns CDR1 SNHLY and CDR2 FYNNEI. The CDR3 consists of 14 residues.

CDR3 loop: CASSPPGQKQFF. CDR3 sequence (DNA): TGTGCCAGCAGTCCTCCGGGACAGAAGCAGTTCTTC. V is TRBV28 and J is TRBJ2-1, with 7 bases aligning to TRBD1. Germline values: CDR1 MDHEN, CDR2 SYDVKM. The CDR3 runs to 12 residues. J gave up 11 bases and V 5 bases, and 6 bases lay outside the gene matches. The entire variable domain, with the rest obtained from reference TRBV28 and TRBJ2-1, is as follows: DVKVTQSSRYLVKRTGEKVFLECVQDMDHENMFWYRQDPGLGLRLIYFSYDVKMKEKGDIPEGYSVSREKKERFSLILESASTNQTSMYLCASSPPGQKQFFGPGTRLTVL.

This clone was counted between two and nine times. The rearrangement links TRBV27 to TRBJ1-5; 9 bases line up with TRBD1. The germline gives CDR1 MNHEY, CDR2 SMNVEV (reference sequence). V lost 2 bases to trimming and J lost 5 bases; unmatched junction nucleotides: 10. This CDR3 spans 17 amino acids. The CDR3 DNA sequence: TGTGCCAGCAGTTTACTAGGACAGGGGAGAAGGCATCAGCCCCAGCATTTT. Translated: CASSLLGQGRRHQPQHF.

CDR3 nucleotides: TGTGCCAGCAGTTTACATGGAGGGCATCAGCCCCAGCATTTT. This gives the protein CASSLHGGHQPQHF. The V gene is TRBV28, the J gene TRBJ1-5, with D uncertain. Between the trimmed V and J ends, which lost 2 bases and 5 bases, there was a span of 10 bases. The CDR3 is 14 residues long. Germline assignment: CDR1 MDHEN and CDR2 SYDVKM.

This clone was counted only a few times. The rearrangement links TRBV4-3 to TRBJ1-5; a weak D match, TRBD1 (5 bases). Germline V gene data show CDR1 as LGHNA and CDR2 as YSLEER. This CDR3 has 15 amino acids. Between the trimmed V and J ends, which lost 0 bases and 6 bases, there was a span of 12 bases. The CDR3 DNA follows: TGCGCCAGCAGCCAAGATCTTGCAGGGATTCAGCCCCAGCATTTT. Translated: CASSQDLAGIQPQHF.

The chain links TRBV11-2 to TRBJ2-7; maybe TRBD1 (6 bases). This CDR3 has 15 residues. CDR1 is SGHAT and CDR2 is FQNNGV in the germline V gene. V was trimmed by 2 bases and J by 2 bases, leaving 13 bases between them. CDR3: CASSLLPGETYEQYF. The CDR3, as DNA: TGTGCCAGCAGCTTACTCCCAGGGGAGACCTACGAGCAGTACTTC.